This T cell receptor (beta chain) was found in a study of CD8 T cells in Susac syndrome (dated by TCRdb to between 2018 and 2020). For the wider study: The study used repertoire sequencing to test whether antigen drove CD8+ T cell activation and differentiation in Susac syndrome. The study compared CD8+ T cell repertoire clonality among roughly 12 healthy donors, 14 Susac syndrome patients and 15 or so multiple sclerosis patients.

The germline V gene yields SGDLS for CDR1 and YYNGEE for CDR2. Relative to germline, V is 0 bases shorter and J is 9 bases shorter, with 10 bases between their ends. From its cysteine to its phenylalanine, the CDR3 spans 13 amino acids. Solely the CDR3 DNA is kept, with 39 bases framed from the first base. Concerning this clonotype: Its antigen target is currently unknown. No quality values exist for individual bases; no much larger clone is one base distant.

The research as a whole found: The number of individuals in the TCR sequencing and HLA analysis was acknowledged as relatively small.

Peripheral blood CD8+ and CD4+ T cells from healthy donors, Susac syndrome patients and multiple sclerosis patients were profiled by high-throughput TCR beta sequencing. The multiple sclerosis controls were treatment-naive patients who had stable or active relapsing-remitting disease and met the revised McDonald criteria. CD8+ TEMRA cells were enriched by FACS, while bulk CD8+ and CD4+ T cells were purified by magnetic negative isolation. Blood was collected in EDTA tubes and processed within 24 hours, with PBMCs isolated through density gradient centrifugation. PBMCs intended for TCR sequencing were cryopreserved in liquid nitrogen and were subsequently thawed in a 37 degrees C water bath. A purity of at least 90% was achieved for sorted or isolated CD4+, CD8+ and CD8+ TEMRA cells. RNA was extracted using the RNeasy kit, and roughly 0.5 to 1 ug of the RNA was reverse transcribed with random hexamers. The immunoSEQ multiplex PCR assay, covering 54 Vbeta and 13 Jbeta segments, was used to amplify TCR beta CDR3 regions. PCR amplification bias was corrected using a synthetic template baseline for primer optimization and computational correction. Per the original workflow: Reads were annotated to V, D and J genes according to IMGT and were analyzed with immunoSEQ Analyzer, with only productive sequences retained. Clonality was calculated as one minus the Shannon entropy normalized by log2 of the number of productive unique sequences. For each patient and control, public and private clones were evaluated among the 100 most prevalent clones. A clone was defined as Susac-specific if it was absent from the healthy and MS cohorts, from some 980 published viral clones and from other ImmuneACCESS disease sequences. TCRdb trimmed the raw reads at Q25, called clones with MiXCR and kept productive beta chains. Rows are combined by CDR3 protein, so each entry shows the most common genes and DNA. V and J calls and clone size were set by TCRdb, not the authors. In all, the sample holds 200,000 to 250,000 distinct CDR3 sequences, and 80% to 95% of those were seen once. The top ten clones comprise about 0.13% of the sample.

This TCR was sampled from a human donor with multiple sclerosis. Sequenced material: CD8+ T cells from PBMCs. The chain employs TRBV9 and TRBJ2-1, with TRBD2 as a weak D call on 6 bases. The sequence in DNA is TGTGCCAGCAGCGTAGGACGGGGGATTGAGCAGTTCTTC. It translates to CASSVGRGIEQFF.